This is a list of T cell receptor beta chains from one sample in a study of T cells after yellow fever vaccination. TCRdb reprocessed the 5' RACE reads via MiXCR and lists one record per CDR3 protein. Here the sample spans under 300,000 distinct CDR3 sequences, 10% to 15% being singletons. The sequences come from CD4+ T cells sorted from PBMCs, collected 45 days after the yellow fever booster vaccination. These receptors were obtained from a man aged 30 to 45 who received the YFV17D yellow fever vaccine. CDR3s include the opening cysteine and the closing phenylalanine or tryptophan. A D gene is named only where the DNA matches it firmly. Size is omitted from some rows. Given values are once, few, many or a class for expanded clones.

j_gene,abundance,v_gene,d_gene,CDR3aa,CDR3nt
TRBJ2-5,few,TRBV7-2,TRBD2,CASSLGLAGGDQETQYF,TGTGCCAGCAGCCTGGGACTAGCGGGAGGAGACCAAGAGACCCAGTACTTC
TRBJ2-3,few,TRBV28,TRBD2,CATLAGGGADTQYF,TGTGCCACCCTAGCGGGAGGGGGGGCGGATACGCAGTATTTT
TRBJ2-2,-,TRBV9,-,CASSATPGVPGELFF,TGTGCCAGCAGCGCCACCCCTGGGGTCCCCGGGGAGCTGTTTTTT
TRBJ2-1,-,TRBV3-1,TRBD1,CASSHRQGFNNEQFF,TGTGCCAGCAGCCACAGACAGGGTTTCAACAATGAGCAGTTCTTC
TRBJ2-1,few,TRBV7-2,-,CASSPFGKNEQFF,TGTGCCAGCAGCCCTTTTGGGAAGAATGAGCAGTTCTTC
TRBJ2-7,-,TRBV28,TRBD1,CASSSGGETNEQYF,TGTGCCAGCAGTTCAGGGGGAGAAACCAACGAGCAGTACTTC
TRBJ2-1,-,TRBV5-1,-,CASSAGEYNEQFF,TGCGCCAGCAGTGCAGGGGAGTACAATGAGCAGTTCTTC
TRBJ2-3,many,TRBV4-2,-,CASSQDLMADTQYF,TGTGCCAGCAGCCAAGATCTCATGGCGGATACGCAGTATTTT
TRBJ2-1,-,TRBV20-1,TRBD2,CSASEASGSHEQFF,TGCAGTGCTAGTGAGGCTAGCGGGTCCCATGAGCAGTTCTTC
TRBJ2-3,-,TRBV12-3/TRBV12-4,-,CASTPGSYTDTQYF,TGTGCCAGCACCCCGGGCTCCTACACAGATACGCAGTATTTT
TRBJ2-1,-,TRBV3-1,-,CASSQEGRGIF,TGTGCCAGCAGCCAAGAGGGCCGGGGGATCTTC
TRBJ1-2,few,TRBV2,-,CASTSDVVLDGYTF,TGTGCCAGCACTTCCGACGTGGTTTTGGATGGCTACACCTTC
TRBJ1-4,once,TRBV6-1,TRBD1,CASSPTGNHEKLFF,TGTGCCAGCAGCCCGACAGGGAATCATGAAAAACTGTTTTTT
TRBJ2-3,few,TRBV9,TRBD2,CASSVGPAGADTQYF,TGTGCCAGCAGCGTAGGACCAGCGGGAGCAGATACGCAGTATTTT
TRBJ1-1,many,TRBV7-8,-,CASSLAGDTEAFF,TGTGCCAGCAGCTTAGCGGGGGATACTGAAGCTTTCTTT
TRBJ2-7,many,TRBV7-2,TRBD2,CASSFFATSGRHEQYF,TGTGCCAGCAGCTTCTTCGCGACTAGCGGGAGACACGAGCAGTACTTC
TRBJ2-2,many,TRBV18,-,CASSPPSPGELFF,TGTGCCAGCTCACCACCTAGCCCCGGGGAGCTGTTTTTT
TRBJ2-7,-,TRBV4-2,TRBD2,CASSRLTPWPPGLFLYEQYF,TGTGCCAGCAGCCGTCTCACACCGTGGCCGCCGGGACTATTCCTCTACGAGCAGTACTTC
TRBJ2-1,-,TRBV7-2,-,CASSSRPHEGNEQFF,TGTGCCAGCAGCTCGAGGCCCCATGAGGGCAATGAGCAGTTCTTC
TRBJ2-3,few,TRBV12-3/TRBV12-4,TRBD2,CASSDLGGRGLTDTQYF,TGTGCCAGCAGTGACCTCGGCGGGAGGGGCCTCACAGATACGCAGTATTTT
TRBJ2-1,few,TRBV20-1,-,CSARGGPEGYNEQFF,TGCAGTGCTAGAGGAGGGCCGGAAGGGTACAATGAGCAGTTCTTC
TRBJ2-1,-,TRBV29-1,TRBD1,CSVYPGQGVYDEQFF,TGCAGCGTTTACCCGGGACAGGGGGTCTACGATGAGCAGTTCTTC
TRBJ2-5,-,TRBV20-1,-,CSARGRARVETQYF,TGCAGTGCTAGAGGACGGGCTCGAGTTGAGACCCAGTACTTC
TRBJ2-7,-,TRBV20-1,TRBD1,CSARVWDRGQDEQYF,TGCAGTGCTAGAGTATGGGACAGGGGGCAGGACGAGCAGTACTTC
TRBJ1-2,-,TRBV29-1,-,CSVQDGSNYGYTF,TGCAGCGTTCAAGATGGCAGTAACTATGGCTACACCTTC
TRBJ1-1,few,TRBV27,-,CASSSRANTEAFF,TGTGCCAGCAGTTCTAGGGCGAACACTGAAGCTTTCTTT
TRBJ1-2,few,TRBV4-2,-,CASSQERNPYGYTF,TGTGCCAGCAGCCAAGAACGCAACCCCTATGGCTACACCTTC
TRBJ2-1,many,TRBV9,-,CASSVAGDILNEQFF,TGTGCCAGCAGCGTAGCTGGGGATATCCTCAATGAGCAGTTCTTC
TRBJ1-1,-,TRBV7-2,-,CASSLAAPGEAFF,TGTGCCAGCAGCTTGGCGGCGCCAGGGGAAGCTTTCTTT
TRBJ2-7,-,TRBV5-1,TRBD1,CASSLLLPGQGYEQYF,TGCGCCAGCAGCTTACTCCTCCCGGGACAGGGGTACGAGCAGTACTTC
TRBJ2-1,-,TRBV12-3/TRBV12-4,TRBD1,CASSLETGGSYNEQFF,TGTGCCAGCAGCCTGGAGACAGGGGGCTCCTACAATGAGCAGTTCTTC
TRBJ2-3,-,TRBV7-2,TRBD2,CASSSQAGDTDTQYF,TGTGCCAGCAGCTCGCAAGCGGGGGACACAGATACGCAGTATTTT
TRBJ2-7,many,TRBV5-1,TRBD2,CASSLSATSGTYEQYF,TGCGCCAGCAGCTTGTCCGCGACTAGCGGAACCTACGAGCAGTACTTC
TRBJ2-5,few,TRBV20-1,-,CSARDQQTQYF,TGCAGTGCTAGAGATCAGCAGACCCAGTACTTC